This TCR beta chain appears in the sequencing data of a study of monozygotic twins with inflammatory bowel disease. Per individual sample, eight separate reactions were used to make cDNA. Each UMI, carrying a 6-nucleotide sample barcode, came from template switching. TCRdb derives one entry per CDR3 protein from the 5' RACE reads, leaving out DNA. The ten top clones account for under 2.5%, within a sample of approximately 340,000 distinct CDR3 sequences. Germline V gives CDR1 MDHEN, CDR2 SYDVKM. The CDR3 extends over 15 amino acids. This TCR came from a human donor with ulcerative colitis or Crohn's disease, or a healthy co-twin of an affected twin (not recorded which). The sequenced sample was blood. The rearrangement joins TRBV28 to TRBJ2-5; checking the TCRdb D call of TRBD2 is not possible without DNA. CDR3 protein: CASTRAGGVQETQYF.